One and the same sample provided the 27 T cell receptor beta chains below, sequenced in a study of a mutant IDH1 vaccine in newly diagnosed glioma. Time point meaning: baseline, week 1 (first vaccination visit). As to treatment: pre-vaccination baseline after standard-of-care therapy. TCRdb's copy holds only in-frame clones and misses some; the assay was immunoSEQ multiplex PCR. The profile shows roughly 99,000 clones, around 90% of them singletons. The source was PBMCs, collected from a glioma patient treated with radiotherapy, temozolomide or both. The receptors here all came from a woman between 50 and 59 years old with glioma.

The chain has TRBV13 and TRBJ2-3; TRBD2 agrees at 9 bases. CDR3 size: 15 residues. CDR1 and CDR2 (germline): PRHDT, FYEKMQ (reference sequence). With 2 bases clipped from V and 2 bases from J, the junction kept 2 bases outside the gene matches. The CDR3 here is CASSLLAGFTDTQYF. In nucleotides, the CDR3 is TGTGCCAGCAGCTTACTAGCGGGGTTCACAGATACGCAGTATTTT. The full variable domain, completed using reference TRBV13 and TRBJ2-3, is AAGVIQSPRHLIKEKRETATLKCYPIPRHDTVYWYQQGPGQDPQFLISFYEKMQSDKGSIPDRFSAQQFSDYHSELNMSSLELGDSALYFCASSLLAGFTDTQYFGPGTRLTVL.

The chain carries TRBV30 and TRBJ2-7; TRBD2 matches 8 bases. V lost 0 bases and J lost 0; bases outside the gene matches: 4. The CDR3 totals 15 residues. The germline CDR1 and CDR2 sequences are GTSNPN and SVGIG (reference sequence). The CDR3 loop is CAWSVQSGSSYEQYF. CDR3 bases: TGTGCCTGGAGTGTACAAAGCGGGAGCTCCTACGAGCAGTACTTC.

This clone was observed once. This chain connects TRBV27 to TRBJ1-1; perhaps TRBD1 as D (6 bases). CDR1 and CDR2 from the germline V gene are MNHEY and SMNVEV (reference sequence). This CDR3 region has 16 residues. Trimming took 3 bases from V and 5 from J, leaving 19 bases between them. CDR3 residues: CASSLRTVPGATEAFF. The CDR3, as DNA: TGTGCCAGCAGTTTGAGAACGGTCCCAGGGGCGACTGAAGCTTTCTTT.

The chain carries TRBV7-9 and TRBJ2-1; D remains ambiguous. This CDR3 has 16 amino acids. Deletions cut 5 bases from V and 7 bases from J, with 21 bases between. CDR1 is SEHNR and CDR2 is FQNEAQ in the germline V gene (reference sequence). The CDR3 reads CASSVPASPRSNEQFF. In DNA form, the CDR3 reads TGTGCCAGCAGCGTACCAGCGTCGCCTAGGTCGAATGAGCAGTTCTTC.

The V gene is TRBV7-9, the J gene TRBJ2-7; D is undetermined. Looked up from germline, CDR1 is SEHNR and CDR2 is FQNEAQ (reference sequence). V lost 8 bases and J lost 4, with 12 bases in between. This CDR3 comprises 12 residues. CDR3 protein: CASSDARYEQYF. For the CDR3, the DNA is TGTGCCAGCTCGGACGCCCGGTACGAGCAGTACTTC.

Written as DNA, the CDR3 is TGTGCCAGCAGTCTCTTAAAATCAGGACCGAACACCGGGGAGCTGTTTTTT. It translates to CASSLLKSGPNTGELFF. The chain is built from TRBV27 and TRBJ2-2; D is unresolved. The germline V gene encodes CDR1 MNHEY and CDR2 SMNVEV (reference sequence). This CDR3 region has 17 residues. The V gene lost 5 bases and the J gene lost 0 bases, with 16 bases spanning the gap.

This chain uses TRBV7-2 with TRBJ2-3; 13 bases align to TRBD2. The trim removed 4 bases at V and 5 bases at J, leaving 3 bases unmatched. Looked up from germline, CDR1 is SGHTA and CDR2 is FQGNSA. The CDR3 sequence is 15 residues long. The CDR3 sequence: CASSSGLAGVDTQYF. In DNA form, the CDR3 reads TGTGCCAGCAGCTCCGGACTAGCGGGAGTAGATACGCAGTATTTT.

This chain uses TRBV2 with TRBJ2-1, with 7 bases that match TRBD2. CDR3 length: 14 amino acids. The J segment lost 0 bases and the V segment lost 6 bases, leaving 2 bases of the junction unmatched. Germline assignment: CDR1 SNHLY and CDR2 FYNNEI. The CDR3 DNA reads as TGTGCCAGCAGGCGGGAGAGCTCCTACAATGAGCAGTTCTTC. Translating it yields CASRRESSYNEQFF.

J is TRBJ1-5 and V is TRBV19; 9 nucleotides align to TRBD1. V shed 7 bases, J shed 7 bases, and the junction held 11 bases outside the gene matches. The CDR3 covers 15 residues. The germline V gene encodes CDR1 LNHDA and CDR2 SQIVND (reference sequence). This CDR3 reads CASTLQDRGGQPQHF. The CDR3 nucleotides read TGTGCCAGTACCCTCCAGGACAGGGGTGGCCAGCCCCAGCATTTT.

The chain couples TRBV7-9 to TRBJ1-2, with TRBD1 as a possible D gene (6 bases). V lost 1 base and J 6 bases, leaving 15 bases between the germline ends. Germline CDR1 and CDR2: SEHNR and FQNEAQ (reference sequence). The CDR3 consists of 15 residues. For the CDR3, the DNA is TGTGCCAGCAGCTTAGTGACTCCGGGGGCGGATGGCTACACCTTC. It specifies CASSLVTPGADGYTF.

The rearrangement uses TRBV2 and TRBJ2-3; D gene ambiguous. In germline, CDR1 is SNHLY, CDR2 FYNNEI. The CDR3 is 15 residues long. V was trimmed by 3 bases and J by 0 bases, leaving 10 bases between them. The CDR3 loop reads CASSERLPSTDTQYF. As DNA, the CDR3 is TGTGCCAGCAGTGAGAGACTCCCAAGCACAGATACGCAGTATTTT.

A single count supports this clone. This chain connects TRBV28 to TRBJ1-2; the match to TRBD1 covers 7 bases. The trim removed 5 bases at V and 4 bases at J, leaving 4 bases unmatched. Per germline, CDR1 MDHEN and CDR2 SYDVKM. This CDR3 region has 13 residues. The CDR3 sequence: CASSVQGPYGYTF. DNA for the CDR3: TGTGCCAGCAGTGTACAGGGGCCCTATGGCTACACCTTC.

The gene calls are TRBV7-3 and TRBJ1-5; possibly TRBD1 for D (6 bases). The length of the CDR3 is 14 residues. The germline V gene has CDR1 SGHTA and CDR2 FQGTGA. Trimming left V 5 bases short and J 6 bases short, with 14 bases between. The chain's CDR3 is CASSTVRGGQPQHF. The CDR3 bases are TGTGCCAGCAGCACAGTCAGGGGCGGTCAGCCCCAGCATTTT. Together with reference TRBV7-3 and TRBJ1-5, the CDR3 gives the full variable domain: GAGVSQTPSNKVTEKGKYVELRCDPISGHTALYWYRQSLGQGPEFLIYFQGTGAADDSGLPNDRFFAVRPEGSVSTLKIQRTERGDSAVYLCASSTVRGGQPQHFGDGTRLSIL.

The sample holds one count of this clone. The chain carries TRBV5-1 and TRBJ2-5; tentatively, D is TRBD2 (6 bases). This CDR3 contains 16 residues. Germline CDR1 and CDR2: SGHRS and YFSETQ. V lost 0 bases to trimming and J lost 1 base, with 13 bases between them. CDR3 region: CASSLGPLGGQETQYF. The CDR3 nucleotides are TGCGCCAGCAGCTTGGGGCCCCTGGGGGGCCAAGAGACCCAGTACTTC.

The V gene is TRBV11-2, the J gene TRBJ1-2; TRBD1 is a possible D gene (5 bases). The CDR3 has 15 amino acids. Germline assignment: CDR1 SGHAT and CDR2 FQNNGV. V dropped 2 bases and J dropped 1 base, with 11 bases sitting between them. The CDR3 DNA follows: TGTGCCAGCAGCTTACAGGGAATAATTAACTATGGCTACACCTTC. As protein: CASSLQGIINYGYTF.

The rearrangement uses TRBV5-1 and TRBJ2-1, with 14 nucleotides matching TRBD2. CDR1 and CDR2 from the germline V gene are SGHRS and YFSETQ. The J segment lost 7 bases and the V segment lost 0 bases, leaving 3 bases of the junction unmatched. The CDR3 runs 16 residues. The CDR3 reads CASSLVTSGRGNEQFF. The CDR3 bases are TGCGCCAGCAGCTTGGTGACTAGCGGGAGGGGTAATGAGCAGTTCTTC.

V gene TRBV28 combines with J gene TRBJ2-7; 9 positions agree with TRBD1. CDR1 is MDHEN and CDR2 is SYDVKM in the germline V gene. Trimming took 3 bases from V and 4 from J; bases not matched to a gene: 7. CDR3 length equals 15 residues. CDR3 sequence: CASSFTSDRGYEQYF. The CDR3, as DNA: TGTGCCAGCAGTTTTACTTCAGACAGGGGGTACGAGCAGTACTTC. Looking up the rest from reference TRBV28 and TRBJ2-7 gives the full variable domain: DVKVTQSSRYLVKRTGEKVFLECVQDMDHENMFWYRQDPGLGLRLIYFSYDVKMKEKGDIPEGYSVSREKKERFSLILESASTNQTSMYLCASSFTSDRGYEQYFGPGTRLTVT.

CDR3 region: CASSAHSLAGGGEQYF. DNA of the CDR3: TGTGCCAGCAGCGCACACTCCCTAGCGGGAGGTGGGGAGCAGTACTTC. V usage is TRBV27 and J usage is TRBJ2-7, with 11 bases lining up with TRBD2. The junction had 14 bases not matched to a gene; V was cut back by 6 bases and J by 7 bases. This CDR3 contains 16 residues. Germline values: CDR1 MNHEY, CDR2 SMNVEV (reference sequence).

This sequence joins TRBV9 and TRBJ2-3, with D perhaps assigned TRBD1 or TRBD2 (6 bases each). Germline V gene sequence: CDR1 SGDLS, CDR2 YYNGEE. Between the trimmed V and J ends, which lost 4 bases and 7 bases, there was a span of 22 bases. CDR3 size: 16 residues. The CDR3 spells CASSPSGGGLGYTQYF. The CDR3 coding sequence is TGTGCCAGCAGCCCAAGTGGAGGGGGGCTTGGATATACGCAGTATTTT.

This clone was detected a few times. The V and J genes are TRBV28 and TRBJ1-4; no reliable D call. CDR3 length: 12 residues. Per germline, CDR1 MDHEN and CDR2 SYDVKM. V was clipped by 5 bases and J by 5 bases, with 6 bases between them. The CDR3 DNA sequence: TGTGCCAGCAGTCAATACAATGAAAAACTGTTTTTT. Amino acid sequence: CASSQYNEKLFF.

The table lists this clone with a count of one. The V gene is TRBV28, the J gene TRBJ2-1; 9 nucleotides match TRBD1. Germline-derived CDR1 and CDR2 are MDHEN and SYDVKM. This CDR3 contains 15 residues. Trimming removed 5 bases from V and 5 bases from J; junction bases left unmatched: 7. CDR3 region: CASSSPGQGHNEQFF. CDR3 DNA: TGTGCCAGCAGTAGTCCGGGACAGGGCCACAATGAGCAGTTCTTC.

This sequence joins TRBV30 and TRBJ2-5; 12 positions match TRBD2. Germline V gives CDR1 GTSNPN, CDR2 SVGIG (reference sequence). Trimming at V came to 3 bases and at J to 7 bases, leaving 9 bases not matched to a gene. The CDR3 runs 15 residues. The CDR3: CAWSRTSGEGATQYF. DNA for the CDR3: TGTGCCTGGAGCCGGACTAGCGGGGAGGGGGCGACCCAGTACTTC.

V gene TRBV10-3 combines with J gene TRBJ2-7; tentatively, D is TRBD1 (6 bases). Deletions cut 6 bases from V and 2 bases from J, with 17 bases between. CDR1 and CDR2 from the germline V gene are ENHRY and SYGVKD. This CDR3 spans 15 amino acids. CDR3 in amino acids: CAISPSTGLTYEQYF. The CDR3, as DNA: TGTGCCATCAGCCCCTCCACAGGGTTGACCTACGAGCAGTACTTC.

The rearrangement joins TRBV2 to TRBJ2-7; 7 bases match TRBD1. Trimming cost V 6 bases and J 3 bases; bases outside gene matches: 11. Germline CDR1 reads SNHLY; CDR2 reads FYNNEI. The length of the CDR3 is 15 residues. Here the CDR3 DNA reads TGTGCCAGCAGGACGTACCGGGACAGCTTCTACGAGCAGTACTTC. Protein product: CASRTYRDSFYEQYF.

The chain combines TRBV11-1 with TRBJ2-7, with D perhaps TRBD1 or TRBD2 (5 bases each). The CDR3 length is 15 residues. Trimming left V 2 bases short and J 6 bases short, with 17 bases between. Germline CDR1 SGHAT, CDR2 FQDESV (reference sequence). The CDR3 reads CASSLTGRTGLEQYF. The CDR3 region has the DNA TGTGCCAGCAGCTTAACGGGTAGGACGGGGCTCGAGCAGTACTTC.

This chain uses TRBV9 with TRBJ1-2, with 9 positions matching TRBD1. The CDR3 is made up of 18 amino acids. Unmatched junction bases numbered 9, after V lost 0 bases and J lost 0 bases. Per germline, CDR1 SGDLS and CDR2 YYNGEE. The CDR3 DNA is TGTGCCAGCAGCGTAGGAGGGACAGGGTCCTCAGCTAACTATGGCTACACCTTC. It encodes CASSVGGTGSSANYGYTF.

The chain uses TRBV5-4 and TRBJ1-2; the D gene is possibly TRBD1 (6 bases). The CDR3 sequence is 14 residues long. The V and J ends lost 6 bases and 4 bases respectively, with 16 bases between them. From germline, CDR1 is SGHNT and CDR2 YYREEE (reference sequence). CDR3 in amino acids: CASTAGGRAYGYTF. The CDR3 DNA reads TGTGCCAGCACCGCGGGGGGGCGAGCCTATGGCTACACCTTC.